The rows below give T cell receptor beta chains drawn from one sample of a study of CD8+ T cells in alopecia areata. Profiled with immunoSEQ multiplex PCR; TCRdb holds only in-frame clones, not every one. The sample records about 210,000 clones, about three fifths being singletons. Sequencing was performed on CD4+ T cells sorted from blood, taken at week 4, from a patient treated with tofacitinib. The receptors were sampled from a human donor with alopecia areata. CDR3s include the opening cysteine and the closing phenylalanine or tryptophan. The D gene is left open where the match is weak. Clone size is not always given. Where it is, it says once, few, many or a class for expanded clones.

j_call: TRBJ1-4
v_call: TRBV9
clone_size: few
d_call: .
cdr3_nt: TGTGCCAGCAGCGTGAACCCAACAGATAATGAAAAACTGTTTTTT
cdr3_aa: CASSVNPTDNEKLFF

j_call: TRBJ2-5
v_call: TRBV29-1
clone_size: few
d_call: TRBD1
cdr3_nt: TGCAGCCATTCTCCGGGACAGGGAGAGACCCAGTACTTC
cdr3_aa: CSHSPGQGETQYF

j_call: TRBJ2-1
v_call: TRBV29-1
clone_size: .
d_call: .
cdr3_nt: TGCAGCGTCTCGGATTTTTCGAATGAGCAGTTCTTC
cdr3_aa: CSVSDFSNEQFF

j_call: TRBJ1-2
v_call: TRBV6-5
clone_size: .
d_call: TRBD1
cdr3_nt: TGTGCCAGCAGTCAGACAGGGGGTGGCTACACCTTC
cdr3_aa: CASSQTGGGYTF

j_call: TRBJ2-7
v_call: TRBV6-5
clone_size: .
d_call: .
cdr3_nt: TGTGCCAGCAGTTACTCTTGGACAGCCTACGAGCAGTACTTC
cdr3_aa: CASSYSWTAYEQYF

j_call: TRBJ1-5
v_call: TRBV30
clone_size: .
d_call: .
cdr3_nt: TGTGCCTGGAGTGCACCGTCGGATCAGCCCCAGCATTTT
cdr3_aa: CAWSAPSDQPQHF

j_call: TRBJ2-3
v_call: TRBV29-1
clone_size: .
d_call: TRBD2
cdr3_nt: TGCAGCGCCGAGCCTAGGAGCGGGGGGGCAGATACGCAGTATTTT
cdr3_aa: CSAEPRSGGADTQYF

j_call: TRBJ2-2
v_call: TRBV7-2
clone_size: .
d_call: TRBD2
cdr3_nt: TGTGCCAGCAGCCCGGGACTAGCGGCGACCGGGGAGCTGTTTTTT
cdr3_aa: CASSPGLAATGELFF

j_call: TRBJ1-6
v_call: TRBV15
clone_size: .
d_call: .
cdr3_nt: TGTGCCACCAGCAGAGAACAGCATAATTCACCCCTCCACTTT
cdr3_aa: CATSREQHNSPLHF

j_call: TRBJ1-1
v_call: TRBV6-5
clone_size: .
d_call: TRBD1
cdr3_nt: TGTGCCAGCAGGACAGGGGGCACTGAAGCTTTCTTT
cdr3_aa: CASRTGGTEAFF

j_call: TRBJ2-7
v_call: TRBV7-2
clone_size: .
d_call: TRBD2
cdr3_nt: TGTGCCAGCAGCAAGGCGGGGGGGAGCTCCTACGAGCAGTACTTC
cdr3_aa: CASSKAGGSSYEQYF

j_call: TRBJ1-1
v_call: TRBV29-1
clone_size: .
d_call: TRBD1
cdr3_nt: TGCAGCGTCGAGAAGAGGGCAAGGACAGGGGGCGGAGGGGGAGCTTTCTTT
cdr3_aa: CSVEKRARTGGGGGAFF

j_call: TRBJ1-6
v_call: TRBV12-5
clone_size: .
d_call: .
cdr3_nt: TGTGCTAGTGGTTTGGGACAGACTAATTCACCCCTCCACTTT
cdr3_aa: CASGLGQTNSPLHF

j_call: TRBJ1-1
v_call: TRBV30
clone_size: .
d_call: .
cdr3_nt: TGTGCCTGGAGTCGAGGACTCTTTACTGAAGCTTTCTTT
cdr3_aa: CAWSRGLFTEAFF

j_call: TRBJ2-7
v_call: TRBV15
clone_size: .
d_call: TRBD2
cdr3_nt: TGTGCCACCAGGGGTACGGGGGGCTCCTACGAGCAGTACTTC
cdr3_aa: CATRGTGGSYEQYF

j_call: TRBJ1-4
v_call: TRBV29-1
clone_size: few
d_call: .
cdr3_nt: TGCAGCGTCACGCGCCGATCTAATGAAAAACTGTTTTTT
cdr3_aa: CSVTRRSNEKLFF

j_call: TRBJ1-1
v_call: TRBV19
clone_size: .
d_call: TRBD1
cdr3_nt: TGTGCCAGTAGTATTGGACAGGGGTATCCTGAAGCTTTCTTT
cdr3_aa: CASSIGQGYPEAFF

j_call: TRBJ2-5
v_call: TRBV4-2
clone_size: .
d_call: .
cdr3_nt: TGTGCCAGCAGCCAAGAGTTGAGGGCCTATAGGGAGACCCAGTACTTC
cdr3_aa: CASSQELRAYRETQYF

j_call: TRBJ2-7
v_call: TRBV7-9
clone_size: .
d_call: TRBD1
cdr3_nt: TGTGCCAGCAGCGCCGGGACAGGGGACCAGCAGTACTTC
cdr3_aa: CASSAGTGDQQYF

j_call: TRBJ2-2
v_call: TRBV7-9
clone_size: few
d_call: .
cdr3_nt: TGTGCCAGCAGCTTAGGGCAGGCGGCCGGGGAGCTGTTTTTT
cdr3_aa: CASSLGQAAGELFF

j_call: TRBJ2-4
v_call: TRBV29-1
clone_size: .
d_call: .
cdr3_nt: TGCAGCGTGCGCTACGGTGGCAAAAACATTCAGTACTTC
cdr3_aa: CSVRYGGKNIQYF

j_call: TRBJ2-7
v_call: TRBV14
clone_size: .
d_call: .
cdr3_nt: TGTGCCAGCAGCCTTAGACTCAGCGGGTACGAGCAGTACTTC
cdr3_aa: CASSLRLSGYEQYF

j_call: TRBJ2-7
v_call: TRBV13
clone_size: once
d_call: TRBD1
cdr3_nt: TGTGCCAGCAGTGACCGACAGGGCTCCTACGAGCAGTACTTC
cdr3_aa: CASSDRQGSYEQYF

j_call: TRBJ2-2
v_call: TRBV19
clone_size: .
d_call: .
cdr3_nt: TGTGCCAGTAGTCTTCGACACGGCGGGGAGCTGTTTTTT
cdr3_aa: CASSLRHGGELFF

j_call: TRBJ2-3
v_call: TRBV7-9
clone_size: .
d_call: .
cdr3_nt: TGTGCCAGCAGCTTGGTTCAGGACTACCCCACAGATACGCAGTATTTT
cdr3_aa: CASSLVQDYPTDTQYF

j_call: TRBJ1-1
v_call: TRBV4-3
clone_size: .
d_call: .
cdr3_nt: TGCGCCAGCAGCTCCGGACACAGGAACACTGAAGCTTTCTTT
cdr3_aa: CASSSGHRNTEAFF

j_call: TRBJ1-1
v_call: TRBV25-1
clone_size: .
d_call: TRBD1
cdr3_nt: TGTGCCAGCAGTGACAGGGGGGTAAGGAACACTGAAGCTTTCTTT
cdr3_aa: CASSDRGVRNTEAFF

j_call: TRBJ2-7
v_call: TRBV6-5
clone_size: few
d_call: .
cdr3_nt: TGTGCCAGCAGCCGTTCCCTCTTGGGCGAGCAGTACTTC
cdr3_aa: CASSRSLLGEQYF

j_call: TRBJ2-5
v_call: TRBV7-2
clone_size: .
d_call: .
cdr3_nt: TGTGCCAGCAGCCCTGCCCCGGGGAGAAAAGAGACCCAGTACTTC
cdr3_aa: CASSPAPGRKETQYF

j_call: TRBJ2-5
v_call: TRBV5-1
clone_size: .
d_call: .
cdr3_nt: TGCGCCAGCAGCTTGACAGGAGAAGAGACCCAGTACTTC
cdr3_aa: CASSLTGEETQYF

j_call: TRBJ2-3
v_call: TRBV14
clone_size: .
d_call: .
cdr3_nt: TGTGCCAGCAGCCAAGAAGCCAGCCCTAGCACAGATACGCAGTATTTT
cdr3_aa: CASSQEASPSTDTQYF

j_call: TRBJ2-1
v_call: TRBV19
clone_size: .
d_call: TRBD2
cdr3_nt: TGTGCCAGTACTAAACCGGGAGGCTCCTACAATGAGCAGTTCTTC
cdr3_aa: CASTKPGGSYNEQFF

j_call: TRBJ2-3
v_call: TRBV10-3
clone_size: few
d_call: .
cdr3_nt: TGTGCCATCACGGGCGAGACAGATACGCAGTATTTT
cdr3_aa: CAITGETDTQYF

j_call: TRBJ2-7
v_call: TRBV2
clone_size: .
d_call: .
cdr3_nt: TGTGCCAGCAGTGAAGGAGGCGAGCAGTACTTC
cdr3_aa: CASSEGGEQYF

j_call: TRBJ1-2
v_call: TRBV20-1
clone_size: .
d_call: .
cdr3_nt: TGCAGTGCCACAGACAGAGGGGACTACACCTTC
cdr3_aa: CSATDRGDYTF

j_call: TRBJ1-4
v_call: TRBV7-2
clone_size: .
d_call: .
cdr3_nt: TGTGCCAGCATCCCGGCGGCGGGGGACGAAAAACTGTTTTTT
cdr3_aa: CASIPAAGDEKLFF

j_call: TRBJ1-4
v_call: TRBV5-1
clone_size: few
d_call: .
cdr3_nt: TGCGCCAGCAGCTTGGCTGGACCCGGGATGGAAAAACTGTTTTTT
cdr3_aa: CASSLAGPGMEKLFF

j_call: TRBJ1-2
v_call: TRBV7-3
clone_size: .
d_call: .
cdr3_nt: TGTGCCAGCAGCCGGGGAGAGGGCTACACCTTC
cdr3_aa: CASSRGEGYTF

j_call: TRBJ2-4
v_call: TRBV6-1
clone_size: .
d_call: TRBD2
cdr3_nt: TGTGCCAGCAGGAGACTAGCGGGGGGCCCGGACCAGTACTTC
cdr3_aa: CASRRLAGGPDQYF

j_call: TRBJ2-5
v_call: TRBV7-2
clone_size: .
d_call: .
cdr3_nt: TGTGCCAGCAGCCCAGCAGTCCGGGAGACCCAGTACTTC
cdr3_aa: CASSPAVRETQYF

j_call: TRBJ2-7
v_call: TRBV5-6
clone_size: .
d_call: .
cdr3_nt: TGTGCCAGCAGCCGCCCCGGGGGATTCTCCTACGAGCAGTACTTC
cdr3_aa: CASSRPGGFSYEQYF

j_call: TRBJ2-2
v_call: TRBV5-4
clone_size: .
d_call: .
cdr3_nt: TGTGCCAGCAGCCCGAGGGCGCGGGGGAACACCGGGGAGCTGTTTTTT
cdr3_aa: CASSPRARGNTGELFF

j_call: TRBJ1-6
v_call: TRBV18
clone_size: .
d_call: .
cdr3_nt: TGTGCCAGCTCCACCGGGCCTCCCAATTCACCCCTCCACTTT
cdr3_aa: CASSTGPPNSPLHF

j_call: TRBJ2-4
v_call: TRBV9
clone_size: .
d_call: TRBD1
cdr3_nt: TGTGCCAGCAGCACGGGGACAGCTTTAAACATTCAGTACTTC
cdr3_aa: CASSTGTALNIQYF

j_call: TRBJ1-6
v_call: TRBV5-1
clone_size: .
d_call: TRBD1
cdr3_nt: TGCGCCAGCAGCCGGACAGGGGATTCACCCCTCCACTTT
cdr3_aa: CASSRTGDSPLHF

j_call: TRBJ2-3
v_call: TRBV5-6
clone_size: many
d_call: TRBD2
cdr3_nt: TGTGCCAGCGGGACTAGGACAGATACGCAGTATTTT
cdr3_aa: CASGTRTDTQYF

j_call: TRBJ2-1
v_call: TRBV9
clone_size: .
d_call: TRBD1
cdr3_nt: TGTGCCAGCAGCATCGGGACAGCAACCTACAATGAGCAGTTCTTC
cdr3_aa: CASSIGTATYNEQFF